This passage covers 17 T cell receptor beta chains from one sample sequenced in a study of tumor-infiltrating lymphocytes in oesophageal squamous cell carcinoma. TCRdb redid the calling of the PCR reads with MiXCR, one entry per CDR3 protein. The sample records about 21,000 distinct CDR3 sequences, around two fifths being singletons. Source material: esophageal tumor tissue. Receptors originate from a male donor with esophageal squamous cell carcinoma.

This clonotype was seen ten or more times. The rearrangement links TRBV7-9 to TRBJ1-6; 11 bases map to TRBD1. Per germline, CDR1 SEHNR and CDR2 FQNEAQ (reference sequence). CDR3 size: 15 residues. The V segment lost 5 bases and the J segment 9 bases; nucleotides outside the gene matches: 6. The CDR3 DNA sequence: TGTGCCAGCAGCCGGACAGGGGGCAAAGGTTCACCCCTCCACTTT. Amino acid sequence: CASSRTGGKGSPLHF.

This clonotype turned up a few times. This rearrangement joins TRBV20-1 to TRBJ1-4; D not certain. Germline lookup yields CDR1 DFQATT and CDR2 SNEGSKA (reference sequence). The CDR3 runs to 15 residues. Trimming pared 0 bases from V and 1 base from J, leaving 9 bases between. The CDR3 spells CSAREAARTNEKLFF. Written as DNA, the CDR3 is TGCAGTGCTAGAGAGGCCGCTCGAACTAATGAAAAACTGTTTTTT.

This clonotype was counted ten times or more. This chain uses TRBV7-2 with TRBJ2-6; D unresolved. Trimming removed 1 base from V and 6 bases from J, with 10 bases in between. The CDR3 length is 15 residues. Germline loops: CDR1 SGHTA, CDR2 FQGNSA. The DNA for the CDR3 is TGTGCCAGCAGCTTAGGGCTAAGTGTGGCCAACGTCCTGACTTTC. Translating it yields CASSLGLSVANVLTF.

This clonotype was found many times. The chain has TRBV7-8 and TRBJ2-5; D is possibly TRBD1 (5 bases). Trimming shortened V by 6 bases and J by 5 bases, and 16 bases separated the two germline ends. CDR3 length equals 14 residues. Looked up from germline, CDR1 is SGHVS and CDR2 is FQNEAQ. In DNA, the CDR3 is TGTGCCAGCAGTCCTCAGGGATCCGGTGAGACCCAGTACTTC. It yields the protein CASSPQGSGETQYF.

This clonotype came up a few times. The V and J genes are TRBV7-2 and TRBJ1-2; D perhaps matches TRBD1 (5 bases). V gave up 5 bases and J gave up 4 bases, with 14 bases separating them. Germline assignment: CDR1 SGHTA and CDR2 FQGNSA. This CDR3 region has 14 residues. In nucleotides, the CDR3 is TGTGCCAGCAGCCTTGGACAACACAGCTATGGCTACACCTTC. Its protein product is CASSLGQHSYGYTF.

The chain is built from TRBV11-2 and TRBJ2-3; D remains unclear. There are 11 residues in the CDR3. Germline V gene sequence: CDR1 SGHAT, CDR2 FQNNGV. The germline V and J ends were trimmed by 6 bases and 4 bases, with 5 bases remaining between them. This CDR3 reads CASRYSDTQYF. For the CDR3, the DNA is TGTGCCAGCAGATATTCAGATACGCAGTATTTT.

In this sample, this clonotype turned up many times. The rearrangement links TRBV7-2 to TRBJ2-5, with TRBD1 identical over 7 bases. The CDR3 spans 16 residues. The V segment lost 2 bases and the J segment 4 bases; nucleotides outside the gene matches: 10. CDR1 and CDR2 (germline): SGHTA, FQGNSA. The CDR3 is CASSLSGTERGETQYF. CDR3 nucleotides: TGTGCCAGCAGCTTATCCGGGACAGAGAGGGGAGAGACCCAGTACTTC.

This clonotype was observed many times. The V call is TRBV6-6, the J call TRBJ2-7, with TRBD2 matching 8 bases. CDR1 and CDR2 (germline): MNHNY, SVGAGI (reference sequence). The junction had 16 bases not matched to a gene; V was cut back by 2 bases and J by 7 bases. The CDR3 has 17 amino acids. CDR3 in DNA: TGTGCCAGCAGTTACCTCGATACTAGCGGTGCCTACAATGAGCAGTACTTC. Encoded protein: CASSYLDTSGAYNEQYF.

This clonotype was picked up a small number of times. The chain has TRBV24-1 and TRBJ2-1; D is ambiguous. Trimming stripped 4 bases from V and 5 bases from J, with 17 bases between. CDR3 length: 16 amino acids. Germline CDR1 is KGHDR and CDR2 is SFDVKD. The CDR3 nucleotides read TGTGCCACCAGTGAGGGATCTGCCCGATCCCACAATGAGCAGTTCTTC. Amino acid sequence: CATSEGSARSHNEQFF.

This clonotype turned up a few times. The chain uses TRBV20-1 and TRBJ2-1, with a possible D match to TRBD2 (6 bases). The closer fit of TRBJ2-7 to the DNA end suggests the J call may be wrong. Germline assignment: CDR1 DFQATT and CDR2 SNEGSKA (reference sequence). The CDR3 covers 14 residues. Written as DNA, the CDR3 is TGCAGTGCCAGACGGGACTTGACCAAGGGGGAGCAGTACTTC. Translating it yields CSARRDLTKGEQYF.

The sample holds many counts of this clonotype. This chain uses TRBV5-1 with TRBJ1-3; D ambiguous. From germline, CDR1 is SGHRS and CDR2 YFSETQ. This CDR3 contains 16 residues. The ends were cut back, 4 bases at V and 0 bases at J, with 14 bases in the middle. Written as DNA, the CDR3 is TGCGCCAGCAGCGCACTGACAACCAGCTCTGGAAACACCATATATTTT. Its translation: CASSALTTSSGNTIYF.

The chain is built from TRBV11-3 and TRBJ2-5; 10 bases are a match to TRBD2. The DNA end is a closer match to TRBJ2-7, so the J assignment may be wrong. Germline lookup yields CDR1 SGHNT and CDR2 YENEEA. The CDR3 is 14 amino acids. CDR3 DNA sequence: TGTGCCAGCAGTCCCGGGACTAGCGACTACGAGCAGTACTTC. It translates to CASSPGTSDYEQYF.

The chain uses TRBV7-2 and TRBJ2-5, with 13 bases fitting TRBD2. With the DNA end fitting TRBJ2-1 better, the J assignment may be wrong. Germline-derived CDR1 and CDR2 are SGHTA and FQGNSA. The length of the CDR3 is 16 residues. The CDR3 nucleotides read TGTGCCAGCAGCTTAGAGGGGACTAGCGGGATGTATGAGCAGTTCTTC. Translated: CASSLEGTSGMYEQFF.

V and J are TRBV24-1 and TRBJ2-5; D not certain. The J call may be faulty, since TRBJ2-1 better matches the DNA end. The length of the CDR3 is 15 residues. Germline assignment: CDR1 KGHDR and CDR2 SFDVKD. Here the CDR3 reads CATSDLEAVSNEQFF. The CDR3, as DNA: TGTGCCACCAGTGATTTAGAGGCAGTATCCAATGAGCAGTTCTTC.

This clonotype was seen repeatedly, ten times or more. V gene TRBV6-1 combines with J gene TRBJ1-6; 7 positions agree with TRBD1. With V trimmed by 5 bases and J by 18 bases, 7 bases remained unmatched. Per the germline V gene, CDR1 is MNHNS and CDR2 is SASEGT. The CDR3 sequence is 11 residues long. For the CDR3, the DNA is TGTGCCAGCAGTTTCCCGACAGGGTCCCACTTT. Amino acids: CASSFPTGSHF.

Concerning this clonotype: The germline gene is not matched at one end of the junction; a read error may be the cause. The DNA of the CDR3 is TGTGCCAGCAGTTACGGTTCGGGACAGGGATCCTACGAGCAGTACTTT. It codes for CASSYGSGQGSYEQYF. The chain combines TRBV6-6 with TRBJ2-7; the match to TRBD1 covers 9 bases. The CDR3 totals 16 residues. Per germline, CDR1 MNHNY and CDR2 SVGAGI (reference sequence).

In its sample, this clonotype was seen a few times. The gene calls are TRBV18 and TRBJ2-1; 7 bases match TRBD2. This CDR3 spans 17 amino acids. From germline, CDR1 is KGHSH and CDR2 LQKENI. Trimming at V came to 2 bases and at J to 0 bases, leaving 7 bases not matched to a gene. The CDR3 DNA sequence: TGTGCCAGCTCACCAGGGGTAGCGGGTAGCTCCTACAATGAGCAGTTCTTC. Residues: CASSPGVAGSSYNEQFF.